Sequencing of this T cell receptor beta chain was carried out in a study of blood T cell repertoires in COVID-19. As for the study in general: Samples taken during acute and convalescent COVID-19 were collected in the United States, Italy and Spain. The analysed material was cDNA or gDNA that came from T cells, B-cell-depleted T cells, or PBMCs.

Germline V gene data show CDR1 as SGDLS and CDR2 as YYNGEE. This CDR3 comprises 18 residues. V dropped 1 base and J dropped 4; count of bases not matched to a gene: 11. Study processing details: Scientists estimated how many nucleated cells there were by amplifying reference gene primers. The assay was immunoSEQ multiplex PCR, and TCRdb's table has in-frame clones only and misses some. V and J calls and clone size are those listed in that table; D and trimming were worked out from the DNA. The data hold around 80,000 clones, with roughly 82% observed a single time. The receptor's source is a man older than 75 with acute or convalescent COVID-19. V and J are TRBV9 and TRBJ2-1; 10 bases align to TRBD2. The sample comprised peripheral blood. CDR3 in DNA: TGTGCCAGCAGCGTACACTACCAAACTAGCGGGGTATACAATGAGCAGTTCTTC. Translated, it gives CASSVHYQTSGVYNEQFF.